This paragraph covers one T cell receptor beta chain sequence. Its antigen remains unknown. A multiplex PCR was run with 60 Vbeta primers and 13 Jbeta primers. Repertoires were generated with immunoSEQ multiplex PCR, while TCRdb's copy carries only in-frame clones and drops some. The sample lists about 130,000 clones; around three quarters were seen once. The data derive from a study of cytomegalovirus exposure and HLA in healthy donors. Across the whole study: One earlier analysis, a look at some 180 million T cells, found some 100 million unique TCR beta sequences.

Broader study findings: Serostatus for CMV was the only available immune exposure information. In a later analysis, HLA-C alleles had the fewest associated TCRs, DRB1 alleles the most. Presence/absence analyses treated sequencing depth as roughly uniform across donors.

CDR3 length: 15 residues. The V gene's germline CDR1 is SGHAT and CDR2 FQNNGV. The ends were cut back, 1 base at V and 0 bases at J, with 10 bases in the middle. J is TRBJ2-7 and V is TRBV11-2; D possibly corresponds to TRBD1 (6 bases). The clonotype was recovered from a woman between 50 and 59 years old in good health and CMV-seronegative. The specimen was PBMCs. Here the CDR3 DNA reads TGTGCCAGCAGCTTAGGACAGGTTTCCTCCTACGAGCAGTACTTC. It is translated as CASSLGQVSSYEQYF.